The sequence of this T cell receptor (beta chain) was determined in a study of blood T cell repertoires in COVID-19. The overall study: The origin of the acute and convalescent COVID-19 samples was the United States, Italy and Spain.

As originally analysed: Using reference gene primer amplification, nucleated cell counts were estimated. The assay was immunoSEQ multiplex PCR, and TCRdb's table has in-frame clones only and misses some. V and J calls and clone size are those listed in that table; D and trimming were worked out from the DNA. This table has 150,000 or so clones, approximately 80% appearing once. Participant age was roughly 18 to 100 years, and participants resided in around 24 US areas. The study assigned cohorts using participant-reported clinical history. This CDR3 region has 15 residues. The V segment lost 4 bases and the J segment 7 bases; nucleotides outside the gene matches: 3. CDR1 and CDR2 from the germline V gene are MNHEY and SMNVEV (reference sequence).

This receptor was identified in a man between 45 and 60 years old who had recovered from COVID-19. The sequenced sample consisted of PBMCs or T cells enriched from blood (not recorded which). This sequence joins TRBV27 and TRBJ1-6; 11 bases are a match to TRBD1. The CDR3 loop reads CASSWGDRGNSPLHF. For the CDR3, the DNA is TGTGCCAGCAGTTGGGGGGACAGGGGGAATTCACCCCTCCACTTT.